This T cell receptor beta chain was sequenced for a study of T cell repertoires in cytomegalovirus infection. For the study at large: Epitope selection comprised recently identified HLA-C-restricted CMV epitopes and well-studied HLA-B-restricted CMV epitopes. Public TCR beta signatures marked donors with CMV infection and the matching HLA. General study results and limits: The ex vivo response was dominated by HLA-C-restricted CMV-specific TCR beta clonotypes.

One entry per CDR3 protein results from TCRdb running MiXCR on the reads. This table has 830,000 or so distinct CDR3 sequences, around a third appearing once. A remark on this clonotype: The target antigen is unknown.

Trimming took off 4 bases at V and 6 bases at J, with 10 bases between the two ends. Germline V lookup: CDR1 SEHNR, CDR2 FQNEAQ (reference sequence). The CDR3 covers 12 residues. Source: cultured CD8+ T cells from PBMCs, taken from culture after CMV antigen stimulation. This sequence was found in a human donor in good health (CMV status not recorded). Some clones in this sample may be carry-over from other donors' samples. V and J are TRBV7-9 and TRBJ2-7, with D tentatively TRBD1 (6 bases). The DNA for the CDR3 is TGTGCCAGCAGCTCTACAGGGATCGAGCAGTACTTC. Translated: CASSSTGIEQYF.